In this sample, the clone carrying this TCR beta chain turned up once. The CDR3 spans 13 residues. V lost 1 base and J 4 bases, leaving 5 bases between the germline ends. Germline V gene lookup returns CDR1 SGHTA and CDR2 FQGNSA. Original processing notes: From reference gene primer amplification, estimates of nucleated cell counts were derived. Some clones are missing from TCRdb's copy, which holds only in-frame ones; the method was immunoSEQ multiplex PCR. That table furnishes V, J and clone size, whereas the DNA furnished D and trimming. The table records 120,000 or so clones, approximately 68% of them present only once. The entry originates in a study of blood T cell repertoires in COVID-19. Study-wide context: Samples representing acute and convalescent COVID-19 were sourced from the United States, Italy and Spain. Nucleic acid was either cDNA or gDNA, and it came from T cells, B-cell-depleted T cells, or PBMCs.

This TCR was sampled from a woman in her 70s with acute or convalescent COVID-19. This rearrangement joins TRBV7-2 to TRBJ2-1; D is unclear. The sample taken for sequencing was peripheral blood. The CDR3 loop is CASSLGAYNEQFF. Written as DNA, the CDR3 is TGTGCCAGCAGCTTAGGAGCGTACAATGAGCAGTTCTTC.